Given below is one T cell receptor (beta chain) in context. CDR3 length: 14 residues. V was cut by 4 bases and J by 4 bases, with 13 bases left in between. Germline V gene data show CDR1 as MNHEY and CDR2 as SMNVEV (reference sequence). Both 60 Vbeta primers and 13 Jbeta primers went into the PCR. Measured with immunoSEQ multiplex PCR; TCRdb has only the in-frame clones, and not every one. The sample lists 90,000 to 120,000 clones, approximately 79% occurring once. The sample comes from a study of cytomegalovirus exposure and HLA in healthy donors. Sequencing was carried out using PBMCs. The rearrangement links TRBV27 to TRBJ1-1, with a tentative D call TRBD1 (5 bases). The clonotype originates from a middle-aged woman in good health and CMV-seropositive. The CDR3 here is CASSWGGFFTEAFF. The DNA for the CDR3 is TGTGCCAGCAGTTGGGGGGGGTTTTTCACTGAAGCTTTCTTT.